The 19 T cell receptor beta chains listed next were all sequenced from one sample in a study of T-cell memory formation after mild COVID-19 (dated by TCRdb to the early 2020s). Libraries were prepared through 5' RACE. For sequencing, an Illumina NovaSeq 6000 was employed. TCRdb reworked the public reads: Q25 trimming with fastp, MiXCR clone assembly, productive beta chains retained. Rows with one shared CDR3 protein collapse into an entry with the most common genes and DNA. This sample lists around 400,000 distinct CDR3 sequences; 20% to 30% were detected once. Around 9% of the sample rests with the top ten. The specimen sequenced was PBMCs or a T cell subset sorted from them (not recorded which). The receptors here all came from an adult woman who had mild COVID-19 (a few samples of this study predate the infection). The sample titles of this study are shuffled in the database, so cell type and time point are left out; the donor was told from shared clones.

There are a few counts of this clonotype. Here the CDR3 DNA reads TGTGCCAGCAGCTTGGGACGGACCGATGAGCAGTTCTTC. Translating it yields CASSLGRTDEQFF. V gene TRBV5-6 combines with J gene TRBJ2-1, with D unresolved. The germline V and J ends were trimmed by 0 bases and 8 bases, with 9 bases remaining between them. Germline V gives CDR1 SGHDT, CDR2 YYEEEE. The CDR3 runs to 13 residues. The whole variable domain, filled in from reference TRBV5-6 and TRBJ2-1, reads DAGVTQSPTHLIKTRGQQVTLRCSPKSGHDTVSWYQQALGQGPQFIFQYYEEEERQRGNFPDRFSGHQFPNYSSELNVNALLLGDSALYLCASSLGRTDEQFFGPGTRLTVL.

This clonotype was recorded a few times. V gene TRBV12-3 or TRBV12-4 combines with J gene TRBJ1-2; 9 nucleotides match TRBD1. V gave up 2 bases and J gave up 8 bases; unmatched junction bases: 12. This CDR3 comprises 16 residues. The CDR3: CASSLIQDRGKRGYTF. Written as DNA, the CDR3 is TGTGCCAGCAGTTTAATCCAGGACAGGGGTAAACGGGGCTACACCTTC.

This clonotype was detected a few times. The chain uses TRBV7-9 and TRBJ2-5, with D tentatively TRBD2 (6 bases). Deletions cut 5 bases from V and 5 bases from J, with 12 bases between. The germline V gene encodes CDR1 SEHNR and CDR2 FQNEAQ (reference sequence). This CDR3 spans 13 amino acids. The CDR3 coding sequence is TGTGCCAGCAGCCCCCTAGCGAAGGAGACCCAGTACTTC. Encoded protein: CASSPLAKETQYF.

This clonotype was seen repeatedly, ten times or more. V and J are TRBV9 and TRBJ2-1; 8 bases agree with TRBD2. The V segment lost 4 bases and the J segment 10 bases; nucleotides outside the gene matches: 10. The CDR3 runs 14 residues. Germline values: CDR1 SGDLS, CDR2 YYNGEE. The CDR3 DNA reads TGTGCCAGCAGCACCGCGGGGGGCCCTCGGGAGCAGTTCTTC. Translated, it gives CASSTAGGPREQFF.

The chain recombines TRBV7-9 with TRBJ2-3; 11 positions agree with TRBD2. The germline CDR1 and CDR2 sequences are SEHNR and FQNEAQ (reference sequence). The CDR3 is made up of 17 amino acids. V dropped 5 bases and J dropped 3; count of bases not matched to a gene: 10. CDR3 sequence reads: CASSVSKGTSGTDTQYF. The CDR3 DNA reads as TGTGCCAGCAGCGTGTCAAAGGGGACTAGCGGAACAGATACGCAGTATTTT.

This clonotype has just a few counts. The junction departs from germline at one end; a sequencing error may be responsible. V and J are TRBV5-6 and TRBJ2-3; tentatively, D is TRBD1 or TRBD2 (5 bases each). This CDR3 comprises 15 residues. Per the germline V gene, CDR1 is SGHDT and CDR2 is YYEEEE. CDR3 loop: CASSLGDSAADTQYF. The CDR3 DNA is TGTGCCAGCAGTTTGGGAGACAGCGCGGCAGATACGCAGTATTTT.

The rearrangement uses TRBV11-2 and TRBJ2-1, with D perhaps assigned TRBD1 or TRBD2 (6 bases each). Trimming cost V 6 bases and J 3 bases, with 12 bases left between them. This CDR3 has 14 residues. CDR1 is SGHAT, CDR2 FQNNGV, per germline. CDR3 protein: CASRSGAHYNEQFF. CDR3 DNA sequence: TGTGCCAGCAGGTCGGGGGCGCACTACAATGAGCAGTTCTTC.

The chain has TRBV12-3 or TRBV12-4 and TRBJ2-1; D gene uncertain. V lost 1 base, J lost 7 bases, and 8 bases lay in between. The CDR3 consists of 13 residues. Written as DNA, the CDR3 is TGTGCCAGCAGTTTAGATGAGGTGAATGAGCAGTTCTTC. Amino acid sequence: CASSLDEVNEQFF.

The chain joins TRBV5-4 to TRBJ2-7; 8 bases align to TRBD2. Germline assignment: CDR1 SGHNT and CDR2 YYREEE (reference sequence). The ends lost 4 bases at V and 6 bases at J; junction bases unmatched: 9. The length of the CDR3 is 14 residues. The CDR3 DNA is TGTGCCAGCAGCAAGAGCGGGAGTGGTTTCGAGCAGTACTTC. It translates to CASSKSGSGFEQYF.

The chain employs TRBV27 and TRBJ2-3, with 7 bases identical to TRBD2. Germline V CDR1 and CDR2: MNHEY, SMNVEV (reference sequence). The J segment lost 4 bases and the V segment lost 5 bases, leaving 18 bases of the junction unmatched. There are 18 residues in the CDR3. CDR3 protein: CASSPRGGAWEGADTQYF. The DNA for the CDR3 is TGTGCCAGCAGTCCCCGGGGAGGGGCGTGGGAAGGGGCAGATACGCAGTATTTT.

The rearrangement joins TRBV4-1 to TRBJ2-3; 9 positions agree with TRBD1. The CDR3 loop spans 17 amino acids. The V gene end was trimmed by 3 bases and the J gene end by 2 bases; junction bases not matched to a gene: 9. Germline CDR1 MGHRA, CDR2 YSYEKL. The DNA for the CDR3 is TGCGCCAGCAGCCAGCTAAGACAGGGGGGCCTCACAGATACGCAGTATTTT. It is translated as CASSQLRQGGLTDTQYF.

V usage is TRBV7-8 and J usage is TRBJ1-2, with 7 bases aligning to TRBD1. This CDR3 contains 16 residues. Germline CDR1 is SGHVS and CDR2 is FQNEAQ. With V trimmed by 4 bases and J by 0 bases, 8 bases remained unmatched. DNA for the CDR3: TGTGCCAGCAGCTCCGGGACAGCCAAGGCTAACTATGGCTACACCTTC. Protein sequence: CASSSGTAKANYGYTF.

This chain uses TRBV6-6 with TRBJ1-3; 7 bases align to TRBD1. J was trimmed by 0 bases and V by 6 bases; bases with no gene match: 5. The germline CDR1 and CDR2 sequences are MNHNY and SVGAGI (reference sequence). The CDR3 is 15 residues long. The CDR3 sequence is CASSMTGNSGNTIYF. DNA of the CDR3: TGTGCCAGCAGCATGACAGGGAACTCTGGAAACACCATATATTTT.

This chain uses TRBV24-1 with TRBJ2-2; TRBD1 aligns across 8 bases. V dropped 3 bases and J dropped 0; count of bases not matched to a gene: 5. Per germline, CDR1 KGHDR and CDR2 SFDVKD. The CDR3 is 17 amino acids. The CDR3 DNA reads TGTGCCACCAGTGATCCAGGACAGGGATCGAACACCGGGGAGCTGTTTTTT. Its translation is CATSDPGQGSNTGELFF.

J is TRBJ2-7 and V is TRBV6-5, with unresolved D. Trimming cost V 3 bases and J 0 bases, with 9 bases left between them. This CDR3 has 14 residues. Looked up from germline, CDR1 is MNHEY and CDR2 is SVGAGI. CDR3 nucleotides: TGTGCCAGCAGTTATGAGGCGAGCTCCTACGAGCAGTACTTC. Translated, it gives CASSYEASSYEQYF.

On this clonotype: The junction does not match germline at one end; this may be a read error. The chain combines TRBV7-7 with TRBJ2-2; the D is unclear. This CDR3 spans 16 amino acids. Germline V gene data show CDR1 as SSHAT and CDR2 as FNYEAQ (reference sequence). CDR3 amino acids: CASSPLGVGNTGELFF. The CDR3 nucleotides read TGTGCTAGCAGCCCCCTCGGAGTTGGGAACACCGGGGAGCTGTTTTTT. The full variable domain, rest sourced from reference TRBV7-7 and TRBJ2-2, is GAGVSQSPRYKVTKRGQDVTLRCDPISSHATLYWYQQALGQGPEFLTYFNYEAQPDKSGLPSDRFSAERPEGSISTLTIQRTEQRDSAMYRCASSPLGVGNTGELFFGEGSRLTVL.

This chain uses TRBV7-9 with TRBJ2-5; unclear D gene. Trimming stripped 5 bases from V and 1 base from J, with 14 bases between. Germline CDR1 SEHNR, CDR2 FQNEAQ (reference sequence). CDR3 length: 15 amino acids. CDR3 protein: CASSPWVISQETQYF. The DNA of the CDR3 is TGTGCCAGCAGCCCTTGGGTGATCAGCCAAGAGACCCAGTACTTC.

This clonotype appeared a few times. J is TRBJ2-1 and V is TRBV29-1, with TRBD1 matching 8 bases. The CDR3 length is 12 residues. Germline V gene data show CDR1 as SQVTM and CDR2 as ANQGSEA. Trimming at V came to 7 bases and at J to 9 bases, leaving 8 bases not matched to a gene. The CDR3 here is CSALQGELEQFF. The CDR3 DNA sequence: TGCAGCGCCTTACAGGGGGAACTTGAGCAGTTCTTC.

The chain carries TRBV7-9 and TRBJ1-4; D remains ambiguous. V lost 0 bases to trimming and J lost 0 bases, with 5 bases between them. Germline loops: CDR1 SEHNR, CDR2 FQNEAQ (reference sequence). The CDR3 loop spans 15 amino acids. The CDR3: CASSLAATTNEKLFF. For the CDR3, the DNA is TGTGCCAGCAGCTTAGCGGCTACAACTAATGAAAAACTGTTTTTT.